This entry lists 3 T cell receptor beta chains sequenced from one sample in a study of blood T cell repertoires in COVID-19. The method was immunoSEQ multiplex PCR; TCRdb's version includes in-frame clones alone and lacks a portion of them. Here the sample spans 110,000 to 150,000 clones, about 80% being singletons. Sequenced input: peripheral blood. The receptors were gathered from a woman aged 80 or older in a cohort sampled during active or convalescent COVID-19.

The chain is built from TRBV10-3 and TRBJ2-1; 11 nucleotides match TRBD2. The CDR3 contains 19 residues. Per the germline V gene, CDR1 is ENHRY and CDR2 is SYGVKD. The junction had 10 bases not matched to a gene; V was cut back by 3 bases and J by 0 bases. The CDR3 DNA reads TGTGCCATCAGTGAAGGTCTAGCGGGGGGACTCAGCTCCTACAATGAGCAGTTCTTC. Translating gives CAISEGLAGGLSSYNEQFF.

This chain uses TRBV11-1 with TRBJ1-1; no clear D gene. Trimming removed 1 base from V and 7 bases from J, with 10 bases in between. From germline, CDR1 is SGHAT and CDR2 FQDESV (reference sequence). The CDR3 has 13 amino acids. CDR3 region: CASSLGRGDEAFF. The CDR3, as DNA: TGTGCCAGCAGCTTAGGACGGGGAGATGAAGCTTTCTTT.

The chain employs TRBV27 and TRBJ1-2; no firm D call. The CDR3 is made up of 13 amino acids. V lost 3 bases and J 7 bases, leaving 12 bases between the germline ends. Germline V gene data show CDR1 as MNHEY and CDR2 as SMNVEV (reference sequence). CDR3 in DNA: TGTGCCAGCAGTTTCGGCCAGAGAGGTGGCTACACCTTC. Its protein product is CASSFGQRGGYTF.